The clone carrying this TCR beta chain was detected many times. As yet, its antigen is unknown. This entry belongs to a study of T cells in Graves' hyperthyroidism and ophthalmopathy. The PBMCs studied were ones that came from 9 to 10 ml fresh peripheral blood. V lost 5 bases and J lost 5; bases outside the gene matches: 6. CDR1 and CDR2 from the germline V gene are LNHDA and SQIVND (reference sequence). The CDR3 covers 14 residues. Whole-study results and caveats: Among clonotypes expanded in thyroid above 0.001, most were also found in blood.

Template material for amplifying TCR beta CDR3 regions consisted of RNA transcripts. The primer set for the first-round RT-PCR of the TCR CDR3 was HTBI. TCRdb called the multiplex PCR reads again in MiXCR, with one record for every CDR3 protein. The data contain more than 150,000 distinct CDR3 sequences, 15% to 20% of them seen just once; the ten biggest clones take up 29%. V gene TRBV19 combines with J gene TRBJ1-1; TRBD1 matches at 9 bases. The sequenced sample consisted of blood. The TCR was taken from a woman aged 45-59 years with Graves' hyperthyroidism. The CDR3 nucleotides are TGTGCCAGTAGTGAGGGACAGGGTCGGACTGAAGCTTTCTTT. As protein: CASSEGQGRTEAFF.